Detailed here is one T cell receptor beta chain. The PCR was carried out with 60 Vbeta primers and 13 Jbeta primers. Sequencing was performed with immunoSEQ multiplex PCR; in TCRdb, only in-frame clones are kept and a portion is missing. The sample includes 81,000 or so clones, 62% of them seen just once. The data were taken from a study of cytomegalovirus exposure and HLA in healthy donors. The sample was PBMCs. The TCR originated in a woman aged 25 to 39 in good health and CMV-seropositive.

The CDR3 spells CATSRDQGRYEQYF. In nucleotides, the CDR3 is TGTGCCACCAGCAGAGATCAGGGCCGCTACGAGCAGTACTTC. This chain connects TRBV15 to TRBJ2-7; a possible D gene is TRBD1 (5 bases). Germline-derived CDR1 and CDR2 are LNHNV and YYDKDF (reference sequence). Between the trimmed V and J ends, which lost 0 bases and 3 bases, there was a span of 9 bases. The CDR3 is 14 residues long.